The 21 T cell receptor beta chains below come from one sample, sequenced in a study of cytomegalovirus exposure and HLA in healthy donors. Primers for the PCR totalled 60 Vbeta and 13 Jbeta. Only in-frame clones appear in the TCRdb table, and some are missing; sequencing was by immunoSEQ multiplex PCR. Of some 160,000 clones listed, about two thirds are singletons. The sequenced material came from PBMCs. The receptor source for this set is a man aged 55 to 70 in good health and CMV-seronegative.

The chain carries TRBV7-2 and TRBJ2-7; the D is unclear. Germline CDR1 and CDR2: SGHTA and FQGNSA. Trimming took 4 bases from V and 3 from J, leaving 7 bases between them. This CDR3 spans 12 amino acids. This CDR3 reads CASSYRSYEQYF. In nucleotides, the CDR3 is TGTGCCAGCAGCTATAGGAGCTACGAGCAGTACTTC. Using reference TRBV7-2 and TRBJ2-7 for the parts outside the CDR3, the full variable domain is GAGVSQSPSNKVTEKGKDVELRCDPISGHTALYWYRQSLGQGLEFLIYFQGNSAPDKSGLPSDRFSAERTGGSVSTLTIQRTQQEDSAVYLCASSYRSYEQYFGPGTRLTVT.

The rearrangement uses TRBV5-4 and TRBJ2-6; 10 bases line up with TRBD1. The CDR3 runs 16 residues. V shed 10 bases, J shed 1 base, and the junction held 8 bases outside the gene matches. CDR1 is SGHNT, CDR2 YYREEE, per germline (reference sequence). The CDR3 region has the DNA TGTGCCGGAAGGGACAGGGGTTCATCTGGGGCCAACGTCCTGACTTTC. Translating gives CAGRDRGSSGANVLTF.

The gene calls are TRBV2 and TRBJ2-3; tentatively, D is TRBD2 (7 bases). The V gene's germline CDR1 is SNHLY and CDR2 FYNNEI. CDR3 length: 15 amino acids. V was cut by 4 bases and J by 1 base, with 12 bases left in between. CDR3 region: CASSAGGRGTDTQYF. CDR3 DNA: TGTGCCAGCAGTGCCGGGGGGCGGGGCACAGATACGCAGTATTTT.

For the CDR3, the DNA is TGTGCCAGCAGGAAGACTGCGAACACCGGGGAGCTGTTTTTT. This sequence encodes CASRKTANTGELFF. V is TRBV2 and J is TRBJ1-3; no clear D. The tail of the sequence fits TRBJ2-2 better, so the J call may be wrong. This CDR3 is 14 amino acids long. The germline gives CDR1 SNHLY, CDR2 FYNNEI.

This clone has just a few counts. CDR3 sequence reads: CASRRGGRFVYQETQYF. The DNA of the CDR3 is TGTGCCAGTCGACGCGGGGGGCGCTTCGTATACCAAGAGACCCAGTACTTC. The chain has TRBV27 and TRBJ2-5, with 8 bases lining up with TRBD2. The CDR3 loop spans 17 amino acids. Germline-derived CDR1 and CDR2 are MNHEY and SMNVEV (reference sequence). Trimming took 9 bases from V and 0 from J; bases not matched to a gene: 15.

The chain joins TRBV27 to TRBJ2-7, with 12 bases lining up with TRBD2. The CDR3 runs to 18 residues. Germline V lookup: CDR1 MNHEY, CDR2 SMNVEV (reference sequence). V gave up 6 bases and J gave up 4 bases; unmatched junction bases: 16. The CDR3 DNA follows: TGTGCCAGCAGCCCTACAGGGCTAGCGGGAGGGCGTTATTACGAGCAGTACTTC. Protein sequence: CASSPTGLAGGRYYEQYF.

The chain joins TRBV6-1 to TRBJ1-1; 7 bases agree with TRBD1. The length of the CDR3 is 12 residues. J lost 10 bases, V lost 10 bases, and 12 bases had no gene match. The germline V gene has CDR1 MNHNS and CDR2 SASEGT. The CDR3 nucleotides read TGTGCCATCATCCAGGGGGGATGGGGAGCTTTCTTT. As protein: CAIIQGGWGAFF.

This chain uses TRBV30 with TRBJ1-1, with TRBD1 matching 9 bases. Germline V gene lookup returns CDR1 GTSNPN and CDR2 SVGIG (reference sequence). The junction had 12 bases not matched to a gene; V was cut back by 2 bases and J by 8 bases. The length of the CDR3 is 15 residues. The CDR3 protein is CAWSWGGQGLLEAFF. CDR3 coding DNA: TGTGCCTGGAGTTGGGGTGGACAGGGGTTACTAGAAGCTTTCTTT. The full variable domain, in which reference TRBV30 and TRBJ1-1 provide the parts outside the CDR3, is SQTIHQWPATLVQPVGSPLSLECTVEGTSNPNLYWYRQAAGRGLQLLFYSVGIGQISSEVPQNLSASRPQDRQFILSSKKLLLSDSGFYLCAWSWGGQGLLEAFFGQGTRLTVV.

The V and J genes are TRBV28 and TRBJ1-4; 9 bases align to TRBD1. Germline V gives CDR1 MDHEN, CDR2 SYDVKM. V lost 7 bases to trimming and J lost 0 bases; unmatched junction nucleotides: 3. The CDR3 loop spans 15 amino acids. The CDR3 spells CASTDRGATNEKLFF. CDR3 sequence (DNA): TGTGCCAGCACCGACAGGGGGGCAACTAATGAAAAACTGTTTTTT.

This clone was picked up a small number of times. The chain is built from TRBV29-1 and TRBJ2-1; 8 bases match TRBD1. Trimming cost V 6 bases and J 0 bases; bases outside gene matches: 4. In germline, CDR1 is SQVTM, CDR2 ANQGSEA. The CDR3 contains 14 residues. CDR3 nucleotides: TGCAGCGTGCACAGGGGGTCCTCCTACAATGAGCAGTTCTTC. Amino acid sequence: CSVHRGSSYNEQFF.

Regarding this clone: The junction does not match germline at one end; this may be a read error. CDR3 amino acids: CSSSLEGWGQPYGYTF. In nucleotides, the CDR3 is TGTTCCAGCAGCTTAGAAGGGTGGGGACAGCCCTATGGCTACACCTTC. The chain is built from TRBV7-9 and TRBJ1-2; 7 bases map to TRBD1. The CDR3 is made up of 16 amino acids. Germline V lookup: CDR1 SEHNR, CDR2 FQNEAQ (reference sequence).

The rearrangement joins TRBV6-1 to TRBJ2-5; 10 bases match TRBD1. The tail of the sequence fits TRBJ2-7 better, so the J call may be wrong. Germline V lookup: CDR1 MNHNS, CDR2 SASEGT. The length of the CDR3 is 14 residues. Here the CDR3 reads CASSPSGQGFEQYF. CDR3 sequence (DNA): TGTGCCAGCAGTCCCTCGGGACAGGGGTTCGAGCAGTACTTC.

The chain combines TRBV25-1 with TRBJ1-4; the match to TRBD1 covers 8 bases. The CDR3 covers 18 residues. The V and J ends lost 3 bases and 2 bases, in that order; junction bases with no gene match: 11. Germline V gene sequence: CDR1 MGHDK, CDR2 SYGVNS. The chain's CDR3 is CASSDIRTGKGTNEKLFF. For the CDR3, the DNA is TGTGCCAGCAGTGACATCAGGACAGGGAAGGGGACTAATGAAAAACTGTTTTTT.

The V call is TRBV28, the J call TRBJ1-4; 7 nucleotides line up with TRBD1. This CDR3 comprises 15 residues. From germline, CDR1 is MDHEN and CDR2 SYDVKM. The junction had 17 bases not matched to a gene; V was cut back by 6 bases and J by 13 bases. CDR3 protein: CASSLTGPLVALLFF. DNA for the CDR3: TGTGCCAGCAGCCTGACAGGGCCGTTAGTGGCCTTACTGTTTTTT.

V gene TRBV9 combines with J gene TRBJ1-1, with 8 positions matching TRBD1. The length of the CDR3 is 14 residues. The ends lost 3 bases at V and 10 bases at J; junction bases unmatched: 11. From germline, CDR1 is SGDLS and CDR2 YYNGEE. The CDR3 coding sequence is TGTGCCAGCAGCGCCTTATCGGGGACAGGAGCAGCTTTCTTT. Translating gives CASSALSGTGAAFF.

The chain links TRBV2 to TRBJ2-4, with D possibly TRBD1 on 6 matching bases. From germline, CDR1 is SNHLY and CDR2 FYNNEI. V lost 0 bases and J lost 6, with 9 bases in between. CDR3 length: 14 amino acids. The CDR3 protein is CASSEARTANIQYF. The CDR3 nucleotides are TGTGCCAGCAGTGAAGCGAGGACAGCAAACATTCAGTACTTC.

This clone was counted only a few times. This rearrangement joins TRBV5-5 to TRBJ2-1, with D uncertain. Trimming took off 2 bases at V and 5 bases at J, with 8 bases between the two ends. The CDR3 sequence is 13 residues long. Germline loops: CDR1 SGHKS, CDR2 YYEKEE (reference sequence). The CDR3 sequence is CASSLASNNEQFF. The CDR3 DNA follows: TGTGCCAGCAGCTTAGCTTCAAACAATGAGCAGTTCTTC.

This sequence joins TRBV29-1 and TRBJ2-2, with 9 bases fitting TRBD1. Germline loops: CDR1 SQVTM, CDR2 ANQGSEA. This CDR3 contains 16 residues. Trimming at V came to 4 bases and at J to 1 base, leaving 7 bases not matched to a gene. CDR3 sequence reads: CSVVPPGQGNTGELFF. The CDR3, as DNA: TGCAGCGTTGTCCCTCCGGGACAGGGGAACACCGGGGAGCTGTTTTTT.

This rearrangement joins TRBV18 to TRBJ1-1; 7 bases are a match to TRBD1. This CDR3 is built from 15 residues. V gave up 3 bases and J gave up 0 bases; unmatched junction bases: 4. Germline lookup yields CDR1 KGHSH and CDR2 LQKENI. The chain's CDR3 is CASSPMGQMNTEAFF. In nucleotides, the CDR3 is TGTGCCAGCTCACCCATGGGACAGATGAACACTGAAGCTTTCTTT.

The table lists this clone with a few counts. V usage is TRBV7-3 and J usage is TRBJ2-5; 7 bases fit TRBD1. Germline V lookup: CDR1 SGHTA, CDR2 FQGTGA. Trimming cost V 5 bases and J 1 base; bases outside gene matches: 1. The CDR3 runs to 13 residues. In DNA, the CDR3 is TGTGCCAGCAGCGGGGACAGCCAAGAGACCCAGTACTTC. This sequence encodes CASSGDSQETQYF.

V and J are TRBV5-1 and TRBJ2-1; no reliable D call. V was shortened by 2 bases and J by 2 bases, with 17 bases between the two germline ends. Germline CDR1 and CDR2: SGHRS and YFSETQ. This CDR3 contains 17 residues. The CDR3 nucleotides are TGCGCCAGCAGCTTAAGGCCGACTCTGCTTACCTACAATGAGCAGTTCTTC. Its protein is CASSLRPTLLTYNEQFF.